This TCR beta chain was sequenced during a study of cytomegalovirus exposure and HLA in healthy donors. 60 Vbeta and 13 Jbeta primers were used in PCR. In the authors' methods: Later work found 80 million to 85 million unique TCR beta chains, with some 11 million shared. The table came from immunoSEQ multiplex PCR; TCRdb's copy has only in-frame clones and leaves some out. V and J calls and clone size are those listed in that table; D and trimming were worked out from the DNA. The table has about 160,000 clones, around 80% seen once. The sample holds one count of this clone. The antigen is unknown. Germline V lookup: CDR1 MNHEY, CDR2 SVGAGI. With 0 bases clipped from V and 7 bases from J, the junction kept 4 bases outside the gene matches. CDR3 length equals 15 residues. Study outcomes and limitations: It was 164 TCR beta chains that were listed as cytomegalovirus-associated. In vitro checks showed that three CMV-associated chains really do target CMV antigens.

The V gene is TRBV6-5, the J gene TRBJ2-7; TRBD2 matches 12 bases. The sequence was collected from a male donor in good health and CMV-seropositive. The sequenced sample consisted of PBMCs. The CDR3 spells CASSYSLAGGGEQYF. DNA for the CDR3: TGTGCCAGCAGTTACTCACTAGCGGGAGGAGGGGAGCAGTACTTC.